These 3 T cell receptor beta chains originate from one sample sequenced in a study of T cell responses to AZD1222 COVID-19 vaccine. Measured with immunoSEQ multiplex PCR; TCRdb has only the in-frame clones, and not every one. The sample shows about 120,000 clones, around 85% of them seen only once. The sequenced sample was peripheral blood, obtained on day 0 of AZD1222 vaccination. These receptors were taken from an adult in good health.

The chain combines TRBV4-2 with TRBJ1-1; 9 nucleotides align to TRBD1. The CDR3 is 16 residues long. CDR1 is LGHNA, CDR2 YNFKEQ, per germline. With V trimmed by 4 bases and J by 3 bases, 9 bases remained unmatched. The CDR3 protein is CASSPGQGRVDTEAFF. Written as DNA, the CDR3 is TGTGCCAGCAGCCCGGGACAGGGAAGGGTGGACACTGAAGCTTTCTTT.

The chain has TRBV4-2 and TRBJ2-3; 13 bases are shared with TRBD2. Germline assignment: CDR1 LGHNA and CDR2 YNFKEQ. This CDR3 contains 18 residues. The V segment lost 0 bases and the J segment 6 bases; nucleotides outside the gene matches: 9. CDR3 sequence (DNA): TGTGCCAGCAGCCAAGATACTAGCGGGGGGGTTTTTTGGGATACGCAGTATTTT. It specifies CASSQDTSGGVFWDTQYF.

The rearrangement links TRBV10-1 to TRBJ1-1; tentatively, D is TRBD1 (5 bases). This CDR3 has 13 amino acids. Trimming took 9 bases from V and 1 from J, leaving 12 bases between them. Germline lookup yields CDR1 WNHNN and CDR2 SYGVQD (reference sequence). As DNA, the CDR3 is TGCGCCAGTCGTGCGGACAAGAACACTGAAGCTTTCTTT. Amino acid sequence: CASRADKNTEAFF.